The clone carrying this T cell receptor (beta chain) was recorded at least ten times. Its antigen is as yet unknown. This record comes from a study of CD8+CD57+ T cells in acquired aplastic anemia. Study background: Healthy donor CD4+ cell samples had a mean of roughly 10 million reads. Study outcomes and limitations: Statistical testing detected no significant gap in CD8+ Simpson's diversity between patients and controls.

Researchers used genomic DNA as the template to profile TCR beta VDJ and CDR3. TCRdb redid the calling of the reads with MiXCR, one entry per CDR3 protein. The sample shows roughly 150,000 distinct CDR3 sequences, around 40% of them seen only once. This CDR3 region has 13 residues. V was trimmed by 0 bases and J by 9 bases, leaving 6 bases between them. CDR1 is SGHNT and CDR2 is YENEEA in the germline V gene. The sample was sorted CD4+, CD8+, or CD8+CD57+ T cells (not recorded which) from PBMCs. The clonotype comes from a human donor in good health. J is TRBJ1-6 and V is TRBV11-3; D unclear. The CDR3 nucleotides read TGTGCCAGCAGCTTAGATCATGGTTCACCCCTCCACTTT. This encodes CASSLDHGSPLHF.